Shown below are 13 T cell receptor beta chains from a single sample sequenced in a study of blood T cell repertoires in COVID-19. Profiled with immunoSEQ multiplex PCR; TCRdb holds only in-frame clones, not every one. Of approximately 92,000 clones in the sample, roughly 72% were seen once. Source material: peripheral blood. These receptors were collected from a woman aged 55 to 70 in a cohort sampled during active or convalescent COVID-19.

The CDR3 region is CASSSARGQDSPLHF. The CDR3 DNA is TGTGCCAGCTCATCCGCCAGGGGGCAGGATTCACCCCTCCACTTT. The J gene is TRBJ1-6, the V gene TRBV18, with TRBD1 matching 8 bases. CDR3 length: 15 residues. CDR1 is KGHSH and CDR2 is LQKENI in the germline V gene. V lost 5 bases, J lost 8 bases, and 8 bases stayed unmatched.

CDR3 in amino acids: CASSRQRSYEQYF. Written as DNA, the CDR3 is TGTGCCAGTAGTAGGCAGCGAAGCTACGAGCAGTACTTC. This chain joins TRBV19 and TRBJ2-7, with D uncertain. V dropped 4 bases and J dropped 3 bases, with 10 bases sitting between them. CDR1 is LNHDA, CDR2 SQIVND, per germline (reference sequence). The CDR3 runs 13 residues.

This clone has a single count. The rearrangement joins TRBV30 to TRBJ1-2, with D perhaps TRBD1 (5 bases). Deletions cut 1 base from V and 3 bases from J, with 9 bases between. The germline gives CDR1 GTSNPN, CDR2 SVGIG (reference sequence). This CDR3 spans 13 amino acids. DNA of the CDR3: TGTGCCTGGAGTGCAGGCAGGGACTATGGCTACACCTTC. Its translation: CAWSAGRDYGYTF.

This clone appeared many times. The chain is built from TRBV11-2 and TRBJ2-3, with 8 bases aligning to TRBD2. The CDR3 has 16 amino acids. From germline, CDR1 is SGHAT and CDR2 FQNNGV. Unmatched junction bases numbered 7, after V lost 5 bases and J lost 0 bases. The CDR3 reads CASSPRGADSTDTQYF. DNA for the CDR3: TGTGCCAGCAGCCCGCGGGGGGCCGATAGCACAGATACGCAGTATTTT.

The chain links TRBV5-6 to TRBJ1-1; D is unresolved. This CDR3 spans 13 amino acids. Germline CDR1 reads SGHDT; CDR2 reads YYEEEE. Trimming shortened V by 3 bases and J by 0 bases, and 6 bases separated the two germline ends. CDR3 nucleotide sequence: TGTGCCAGCAGCTCTTCAGTGAACACTGAAGCTTTCTTT. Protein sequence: CASSSSVNTEAFF.

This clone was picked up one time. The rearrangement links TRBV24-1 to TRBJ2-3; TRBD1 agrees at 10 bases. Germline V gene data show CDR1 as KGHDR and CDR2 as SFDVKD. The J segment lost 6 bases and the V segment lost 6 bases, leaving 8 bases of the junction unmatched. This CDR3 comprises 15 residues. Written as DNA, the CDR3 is TGTGCCACCAGTAAGGGACAGGGGACTTTGGATACGCAGTATTTT. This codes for CATSKGQGTLDTQYF.

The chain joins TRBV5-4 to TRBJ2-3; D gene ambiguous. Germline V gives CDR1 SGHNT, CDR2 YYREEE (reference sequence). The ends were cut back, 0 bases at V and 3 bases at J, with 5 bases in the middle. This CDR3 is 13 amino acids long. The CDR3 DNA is TGTGCCAGCAGCTTGGCCGTTACAGATACGCAGTATTTT. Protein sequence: CASSLAVTDTQYF.

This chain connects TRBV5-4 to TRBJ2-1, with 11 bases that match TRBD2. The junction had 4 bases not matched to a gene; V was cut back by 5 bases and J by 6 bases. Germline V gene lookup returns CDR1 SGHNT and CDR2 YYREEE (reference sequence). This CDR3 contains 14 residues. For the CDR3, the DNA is TGTGCCAGCAGGCTGACTAGCGGGGTCAATGAGCAGTTCTTC. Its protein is CASRLTSGVNEQFF.

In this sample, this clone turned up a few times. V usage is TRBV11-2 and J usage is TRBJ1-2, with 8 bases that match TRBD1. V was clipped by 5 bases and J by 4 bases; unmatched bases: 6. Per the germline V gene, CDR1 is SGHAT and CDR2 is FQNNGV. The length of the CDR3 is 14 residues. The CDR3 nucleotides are TGTGCCAGCAGCCAGGGGGGACAGGCCTATGGCTACACCTTC. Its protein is CASSQGGQAYGYTF. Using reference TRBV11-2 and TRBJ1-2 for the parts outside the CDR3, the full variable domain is EAGVAQSPRYKIIEKRQSVAFWCNPISGHATLYWYQQILGQGPKLLIQFQNNGVVDDSQLPKDRFSAERLKGVDSTLKIQPAKLEDSAVYLCASSQGGQAYGYTFGSGTRLTVV.

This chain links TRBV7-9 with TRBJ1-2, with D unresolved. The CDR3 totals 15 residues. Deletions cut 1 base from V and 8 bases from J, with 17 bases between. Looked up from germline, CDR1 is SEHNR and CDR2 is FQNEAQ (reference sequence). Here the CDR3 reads CASSLEGGREEGYTF. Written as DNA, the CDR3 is TGTGCCAGCAGCTTAGAAGGTGGTAGGGAGGAAGGCTACACCTTC.

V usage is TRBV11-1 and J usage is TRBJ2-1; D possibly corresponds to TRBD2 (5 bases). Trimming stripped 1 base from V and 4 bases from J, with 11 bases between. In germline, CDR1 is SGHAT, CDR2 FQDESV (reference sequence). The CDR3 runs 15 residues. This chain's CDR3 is CASSLGLAGYNEQFF. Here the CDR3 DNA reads TGTGCCAGCAGCTTAGGGCTAGCCGGGTACAATGAGCAGTTCTTC.

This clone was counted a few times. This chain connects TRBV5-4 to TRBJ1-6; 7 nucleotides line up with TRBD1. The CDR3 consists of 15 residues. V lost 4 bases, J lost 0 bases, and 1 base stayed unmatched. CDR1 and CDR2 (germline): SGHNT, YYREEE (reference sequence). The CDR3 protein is CASSRDSSYNSPLHF. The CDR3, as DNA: TGTGCCAGCAGCAGGGACAGCTCCTATAATTCACCCCTCCACTTT.

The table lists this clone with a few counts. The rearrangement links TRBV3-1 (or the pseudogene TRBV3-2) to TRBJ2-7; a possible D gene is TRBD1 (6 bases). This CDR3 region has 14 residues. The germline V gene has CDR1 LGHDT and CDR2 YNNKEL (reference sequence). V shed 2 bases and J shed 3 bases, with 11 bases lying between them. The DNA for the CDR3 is TGTGCCAGCAGCCAAACTATACAGGGCTACGAGCAGTACTTC. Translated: CASSQTIQGYEQYF.